The present T cell receptor (beta chain) was sequenced within a study of monozygotic twins with inflammatory bowel disease. Notes on the study in general: Healthy co-twins exceeded IBD patients in TCRbeta diversity as measured by inverse Simpson.

Per-sample cDNA came from eight separate reactions. TCRdb processed the 5' RACE reads again and assigns one entry to each CDR3 protein, with no DNA. In all, the sample yields 300,000 to 400,000 distinct CDR3 sequences. In the case of this clonotype: Antigen specificity is unknown.

The CDR3 runs 15 residues. Germline lookup yields CDR1 GTSNPN and CDR2 SVGIG (reference sequence). This chain uses TRBV30 with TRBJ2-7; the TCRdb call, TRBD1, lacks DNA for checking. This TCR derives from a human donor with ulcerative colitis or Crohn's disease, or a healthy co-twin of an affected twin (not recorded which). The sequencing input was blood. CDR3 in amino acids: CAWSYGTGGNDEQYF. Together with reference TRBV30 and TRBJ2-7, the CDR3 gives the full variable domain: SQTIHQWPATLVQPVGSPLSLECTVEGTSNPNLYWYRQAAGRGLQLLFYSVGIGQISSEVPQNLSASRPQDRQFILSSKKLLLSDSGFYLCAWSYGTGGNDEQYFGPGTRLTVT.